The rows below give T cell receptor beta chains drawn from one sample of a study of neurological immune-mediated disorders. TCRdb recomputed calls from the 5' RACE reads with MiXCR, one row per CDR3 protein. Of about 18,000 distinct CDR3 sequences listed, roughly 10% are singletons. Sequencing input: CD8+ T cells from blood. These receptors all come from a woman aged 45-65 years in good health. CDR3s include the opening cysteine and the closing phenylalanine or tryptophan. Each record gives: clone size, V gene, D gene, J gene, CDR3 DNA, CDR3 protein. A D gene is named only where the DNA matches it firmly. Size values are once, few and many counts, or a class for expanded clones, and some rows have none.

clone_size: many
v_call: TRBV28
d_call: .
j_call: TRBJ2-3
cdr3_nt: TGTGCCAGCAGTACTGACCCCCTGTTTCCCACAGATACGCAGTATTTT
cdr3_aa: CASSTDPLFPTDTQYF

clone_size: many
v_call: TRBV14
d_call: TRBD1
j_call: TRBJ2-1
cdr3_nt: TGTGCCAGCAGCCAAGGGACAGGGGGATACTCCTACAATGAGCAGTTCTTC
cdr3_aa: CASSQGTGGYSYNEQFF

clone_size: many
v_call: TRBV27
d_call: .
j_call: TRBJ2-7
cdr3_nt: TGTGCCAGCAGTAACCTTCGGACAGACTTGTACGAGCAGTACTTC
cdr3_aa: CASSNLRTDLYEQYF

clone_size: many
v_call: TRBV7-9
d_call: .
j_call: TRBJ2-7
cdr3_nt: TGTGCCAGCAGCCCCCCGGTTCGGGCCGCCTACGAGCAGTACTTC
cdr3_aa: CASSPPVRAAYEQYF

clone_size: many
v_call: TRBV14
d_call: TRBD2
j_call: TRBJ2-7
cdr3_nt: TGTGCCAGCAGGGGGGGGAACTCCTACGAGCAGTACTTC
cdr3_aa: CASRGGNSYEQYF

clone_size: many
v_call: TRBV2
d_call: .
j_call: TRBJ2-7
cdr3_nt: TGTGCCAGCACTCTTTTGGACAGAGCCTACGAGCAGTACTTC
cdr3_aa: CASTLLDRAYEQYF

clone_size: many
v_call: TRBV5-1
d_call: .
j_call: TRBJ2-7
cdr3_nt: TGCGCCAGCAGCGGATGGACAGGCGGGGACGAGCAGTACTTC
cdr3_aa: CASSGWTGGDEQYF

clone_size: many
v_call: TRBV20-1
d_call: TRBD2
j_call: TRBJ2-1
cdr3_nt: TGCAGTGCTAGAGCCCCCCAGGCCAGCGGGATTGAAGGCAATGAGCAGTTCTTC
cdr3_aa: CSARAPQASGIEGNEQFF

clone_size: many
v_call: TRBV18
d_call: .
j_call: TRBJ2-7
cdr3_nt: TGTGCCAGCTCACCGGTTCGGGAGCCCTACGAGCAGTACTTC
cdr3_aa: CASSPVREPYEQYF

clone_size: many
v_call: TRBV7-8
d_call: .
j_call: TRBJ2-7
cdr3_nt: TGTGCCAGCAGCCATGGGGGCGGATCCTACGAGCAGTACTTC
cdr3_aa: CASSHGGGSYEQYF

clone_size: .
v_call: TRBV11-2
d_call: TRBD2
j_call: TRBJ2-5
cdr3_nt: TGTGCCAGCAGCCCCGGACTAGCCGGGCGCGGGACCCAGTACTTC
cdr3_aa: CASSPGLAGRGTQYF

clone_size: many
v_call: TRBV10-3
d_call: TRBD2
j_call: TRBJ2-5
cdr3_nt: TGTGCCATCAGTGAAGGGGTACTAGCGGCACAAGAGACCCAGTACTTC
cdr3_aa: CAISEGVLAAQETQYF

clone_size: many
v_call: TRBV29-1
d_call: TRBD2
j_call: TRBJ2-7
cdr3_nt: TGCAGCGTTGAAGGCCTAGCGGGAGAGGGCGAGCAGTACTTC
cdr3_aa: CSVEGLAGEGEQYF

clone_size: many
v_call: TRBV6-5
d_call: TRBD2
j_call: TRBJ2-5
cdr3_nt: TGTGCCAGCAGGCAGACTAGCGGGAGGGTAGAGACCCAGTACTTC
cdr3_aa: CASRQTSGRVETQYF

clone_size: many
v_call: TRBV7-9
d_call: .
j_call: TRBJ2-7
cdr3_nt: TGTGCCAGCAGCTTAGGGGCGGACTCCTACGAGCAGTACTTC
cdr3_aa: CASSLGADSYEQYF

clone_size: many
v_call: TRBV7-8
d_call: TRBD1
j_call: TRBJ2-3
cdr3_nt: TGTGCCAGCAGCTTAACGACAGGGAGCACAGATACGCAGTATTTT
cdr3_aa: CASSLTTGSTDTQYF

clone_size: many
v_call: TRBV14
d_call: TRBD2
j_call: TRBJ2-1
cdr3_nt: TGTGCCAGCAGCCAAGATCGGACTAGATCGGATCATGAGCAGTTCTTC
cdr3_aa: CASSQDRTRSDHEQFF

clone_size: many
v_call: TRBV9
d_call: .
j_call: TRBJ1-1
cdr3_nt: TGTGCCAGCAGCGTAGAGGTCAGAAGGAACACTGAAGCTTTCTTT
cdr3_aa: CASSVEVRRNTEAFF

clone_size: many
v_call: TRBV29-1
d_call: .
j_call: TRBJ2-3
cdr3_nt: TGCAGGGGAGACAAAACTAGCACAGATACGCAGTATTTT
cdr3_aa: CRGDKTSTDTQYF

clone_size: many
v_call: TRBV20-1
d_call: .
j_call: TRBJ2-7
cdr3_nt: TGCAGTGCTAGGAGGACAGACTACGAGCAGTACTTC
cdr3_aa: CSARRTDYEQYF

clone_size: many
v_call: TRBV7-9
d_call: .
j_call: TRBJ1-2
cdr3_nt: TGTGCCAGCCTGACACCGAACTATGGCTACACCTTC
cdr3_aa: CASLTPNYGYTF

clone_size: many
v_call: TRBV29-1
d_call: TRBD2
j_call: TRBJ2-5
cdr3_nt: TGCAGCGTTGGGGGTTCCGGGACTAGCGGGTACGAGACCCAGTACTTC
cdr3_aa: CSVGGSGTSGYETQYF

clone_size: many
v_call: TRBV27
d_call: .
j_call: TRBJ2-1
cdr3_nt: TGTGCCAGCAGTTTATCGTCGTCTAGCGCCAACAATGAGCAGTTCTTC
cdr3_aa: CASSLSSSSANNEQFF

clone_size: many
v_call: TRBV7-8
d_call: TRBD2
j_call: TRBJ2-7
cdr3_nt: TGTGCCAGCAGCCCGGAGACAGCGGGACTCCTCTACGAGCAGTACTTC
cdr3_aa: CASSPETAGLLYEQYF

clone_size: medium-sized
v_call: TRBV28
d_call: TRBD1
j_call: TRBJ1-5
cdr3_nt: TGTGCCAGCACCCTCGGACAGGGTTTTAGGCAGCCCCAGCATTTT
cdr3_aa: CASTLGQGFRQPQHF

clone_size: .
v_call: TRBV5-5
d_call: .
j_call: TRBJ1-5
cdr3_nt: TGTGCCAGCAGCTTGTCGGGTCAGCCCCAGCATTTT
cdr3_aa: CASSLSGQPQHF

clone_size: many
v_call: TRBV4-1
d_call: .
j_call: TRBJ2-2
cdr3_nt: TGCGCCAGCAGCCTACCGGGACTGGGGCCCGGGGAGCTGTTTTTT
cdr3_aa: CASSLPGLGPGELFF

clone_size: many
v_call: TRBV9
d_call: .
j_call: TRBJ1-1
cdr3_nt: TGTGCCAGCAGCGTACAGGGTTCGGCTGAAGCTTTCTTT
cdr3_aa: CASSVQGSAEAFF

clone_size: many
v_call: TRBV11-3
d_call: .
j_call: TRBJ2-7
cdr3_nt: TGTGCCAGCAGCAAAAAGGACACCTACGAGCAGTACTTC
cdr3_aa: CASSKKDTYEQYF

clone_size: many
v_call: TRBV7-6
d_call: .
j_call: TRBJ2-1
cdr3_nt: TGTGCCAGCAGCTTAGCTTCCGGGTTTGAGCAGTTCTTC
cdr3_aa: CASSLASGFEQFF

clone_size: many
v_call: TRBV20-1
d_call: .
j_call: TRBJ2-5
cdr3_nt: TGCAGTGCTACTGCACAGGGATTGGAGACCCAGTACTTC
cdr3_aa: CSATAQGLETQYF

clone_size: many
v_call: TRBV12-3/TRBV12-4
d_call: TRBD1
j_call: TRBJ1-5
cdr3_nt: TGTGCCAGCAGTGCCTACAGGGGCCAGCCCCAGCATTTT
cdr3_aa: CASSAYRGQPQHF

clone_size: many
v_call: TRBV12-3/TRBV12-4
d_call: .
j_call: TRBJ2-6
cdr3_nt: TGTGCCAGCAGTTCGATGGGCAACGTCCTGACTTTC
cdr3_aa: CASSSMGNVLTF

clone_size: .
v_call: TRBV3-1
d_call: .
j_call: TRBJ2-5
cdr3_nt: TGTGCCAGCAGTATCTTCCCCCTAGACCAACGGAGACCAACAGGGACCCAGTACTTC
cdr3_aa: CASSIFPLDQRRPTGTQYF

clone_size: many
v_call: TRBV6-1
d_call: .
j_call: TRBJ2-1
cdr3_nt: TGTGCCAGCAGTTCTCTCAATGAGCAGTTCTTC
cdr3_aa: CASSSLNEQFF

clone_size: .
v_call: TRBV11-2
d_call: .
j_call: TRBJ2-2
cdr3_nt: TGTGCCAGCCGCACAGCTGGGACCGGGGAGCTGTTTTTT
cdr3_aa: CASRTAGTGELFF

clone_size: many
v_call: TRBV29-1
d_call: .
j_call: TRBJ1-2
cdr3_nt: TGCAGCGTTGCTTCGGGGTGGGGCTACACCTTC
cdr3_aa: CSVASGWGYTF

clone_size: many
v_call: TRBV7-3
d_call: .
j_call: TRBJ1-1
cdr3_nt: TGTGCCAGCAGCTTAAGGTACAGGAACACTGAAGCTTTCTTT
cdr3_aa: CASSLRYRNTEAFF

clone_size: many
v_call: TRBV20-1
d_call: TRBD1
j_call: TRBJ1-2
cdr3_nt: TGCAGTGCCATGGGACAGACTAACTATGGCTACACCTTC
cdr3_aa: CSAMGQTNYGYTF

clone_size: many
v_call: TRBV29-1
d_call: TRBD2
j_call: TRBJ2-1
cdr3_nt: TGCAGCGTTGATGGTGCGCGGGAGTACAATGAGCAGTTCTTC
cdr3_aa: CSVDGAREYNEQFF

clone_size: many
v_call: TRBV28
d_call: .
j_call: TRBJ2-5
cdr3_nt: TGTGCCAGCAGCAACCGGGACCCAACCCCAGTAGAGACCCAGTACTTC
cdr3_aa: CASSNRDPTPVETQYF

clone_size: many
v_call: TRBV14
d_call: .
j_call: TRBJ1-6
cdr3_nt: TGTGCCAGCAGCCAAGATCCTGATCGGCAGGGTGTCGGTTCACCCCTCCACTTT
cdr3_aa: CASSQDPDRQGVGSPLHF

clone_size: many
v_call: TRBV5-6
d_call: TRBD1
j_call: TRBJ1-5
cdr3_nt: TGTGCCAGCAGCCAAGGACAGGGCGGCCAGCCCCAGCATTTT
cdr3_aa: CASSQGQGGQPQHF

clone_size: many
v_call: TRBV27
d_call: .
j_call: TRBJ2-7
cdr3_nt: TGTGCCAGCAGTTTAGGGGAAACAGGGTTCGGCGAGCAGTACTTC
cdr3_aa: CASSLGETGFGEQYF